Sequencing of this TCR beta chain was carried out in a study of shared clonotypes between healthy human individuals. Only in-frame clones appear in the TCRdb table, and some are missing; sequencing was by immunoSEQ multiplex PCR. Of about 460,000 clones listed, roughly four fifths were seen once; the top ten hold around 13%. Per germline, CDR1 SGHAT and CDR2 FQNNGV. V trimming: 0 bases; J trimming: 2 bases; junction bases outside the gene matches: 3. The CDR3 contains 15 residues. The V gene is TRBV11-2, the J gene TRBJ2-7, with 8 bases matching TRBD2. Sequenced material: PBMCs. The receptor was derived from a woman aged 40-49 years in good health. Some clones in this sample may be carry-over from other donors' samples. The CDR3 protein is CASSLDGRGAYEQYF. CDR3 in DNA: TGTGCCAGCAGCTTAGATGGGCGGGGGGCCTACGAGCAGTACTTC.